The sequence of this TCR beta chain was determined in a study of blood T cells in healthy people across ages. General observations from the study: The study lacked donor CMV status, which possibly confounded expanded clonotype changes. A strong correlation between TCR beta diversity and naive T cell percentage was seen.

A second roughly 7 to 12 cycle PCR used barcoded and J-beta primers. TCRdb redid the calling of the 5' RACE reads with MiXCR, one entry per CDR3 protein. This repertoire shows about 1.8 million distinct CDR3 sequences, just under 50% found once; its top ten account for around 2.1%. CDR3 length equals 17 residues. V lost 6 bases to trimming and J lost 0 bases, with 19 bases between them. Germline CDR1 reads KGHDR; CDR2 reads SFDVKD. About this clonotype itself: Its antigen is not identified.

Investigators took 8 to 10 milliliters of peripheral blood from every donor. The V and J genes are TRBV24-1 and TRBJ1-2; possibly TRBD1 for D (5 bases). The TCR sequence derives from a woman aged 35 to 49 in good health. Sequenced input: blood. As DNA, the CDR3 is TGTGCCACCAGTAGCGGGGGTCCGAGGACGGCTAACTATGGCTACACCTTC. Its protein is CATSSGGPRTANYGYTF.